The 13 T cell receptor beta chains reported below all come from one sample, sequenced in a study of regulatory T cells in long-lasting Graves disease. Building the TCR beta libraries relied on iRepertoire HTBI primers, and CDR3 regions underwent Arm-PCR. TCRdb reprocessed the multiplex PCR reads via MiXCR and lists one record per CDR3 protein. The sample has some 350,000 distinct CDR3 sequences, roughly 16% seen once. This sample's time point: newly diagnosed GD, antithyroid drugs for less than 3 months. RNA isolated from PBMCs was used to make the TCR library. This sample also belongs to another study, concerning T cells in Graves' hyperthyroidism and ophthalmopathy.

This specimen consisted of peripheral blood mononuclear cells (PBMCs), obtained at new diagnosis, from a patient treated with antithyroid drugs. The receptors shown here come from a woman aged 18-29 years with Graves disease.

There are many counts of this clonotype. The CDR3 coding sequence is TGTGCCAGCAGTGCCAGTTGGGGTCAAGAGACCCAGTACTTC. This translates into CASSASWGQETQYF. This chain connects TRBV6-2 or TRBV6-3 to TRBJ2-5; D not certain. The V and J ends lost 5 bases and 2 bases respectively, with 12 bases between them. Germline CDR1 is MNHEY and CDR2 is SVGEGT. The CDR3 covers 14 residues.

This clonotype was counted at least ten times. J is TRBJ2-1 and V is TRBV11-3; tentative D call: TRBD1 (5 bases). There are 15 residues in the CDR3. Germline V gene sequence: CDR1 SGHNT, CDR2 YENEEA. The V end lost 5 bases, the J end lost 7 bases, and 18 bases lay between the germline ends. The CDR3: CASSPPETALNEQFF. CDR3 in DNA: TGTGCCAGCAGCCCCCCCGAGACAGCCTTGAATGAGCAGTTCTTC.

In its sample, this clonotype was seen many times. The V call is TRBV24-1, the J call TRBJ1-4; D unclear. Trimming removed 9 bases at V and 5 bases at J, with 12 bases between. Per germline, CDR1 KGHDR and CDR2 SFDVKD. This CDR3 spans 13 amino acids. The CDR3 here is CATSSSFNEKLFF. DNA for the CDR3: TGTGCCACCTCCAGCTCTTTCAATGAAAAACTGTTTTTT.

This clonotype has only a few counts. A much larger clone lies a single base off, so this may be a read error. The rearrangement uses TRBV7-8 and TRBJ2-3, with D uncertain. The CDR3 contains 18 residues. The V gene's germline CDR1 is SGHVS and CDR2 FQNEAQ. Trimming took off 1 base at V and 4 bases at J, with 21 bases between the two ends. CDR3 nucleotides: TGTGCCAGCAGCTTAGAGTCGGGCTCGACCCTGCCCGCAGATACGCAGTATTTT. It specifies CASSLESGSTLPADTQYF.

This clonotype appeared many times. The chain couples TRBV7-3 to TRBJ1-1; D may be TRBD1 (5 bases). The germline V and J ends were trimmed by 1 base and 6 bases, with 9 bases remaining between them. Per germline, CDR1 SGHTA and CDR2 FQGTGA. There are 13 residues in the CDR3. In DNA form, the CDR3 reads TGTGCCAGCAGCTTAATGGGGGGGGCTGAAGCTTTCTTT. This translates into CASSLMGGAEAFF.

This clonotype was recorded a few times. CDR3 sequence: CASTIGTGAYEQYF. The DNA for the CDR3 is TGTGCCAGTACGATCGGGACAGGAGCCTACGAGCAGTACTTC. The chain is built from TRBV19 and TRBJ2-7, with TRBD1 identical over 8 bases. The germline gives CDR1 LNHDA, CDR2 SQIVND (reference sequence). Trimming took 7 bases from V and 2 from J; bases not matched to a gene: 7. The length of the CDR3 is 14 residues.

This clonotype came up many times. The chain is built from TRBV14 and TRBJ2-1; 16 bases fit TRBD2. J gave up 2 bases and V 4 bases, and 2 bases lay outside the gene matches. The CDR3 loop spans 17 amino acids. The V gene's germline CDR1 is SGHDN and CDR2 FVKESK. CDR3: CASSLGTSGRAYNEQFF. The DNA for the CDR3 is TGTGCCAGCAGCCTCGGGACTAGCGGGAGGGCCTACAATGAGCAGTTCTTC.

This sequence joins TRBV6-2 or TRBV6-3 and TRBJ1-1, with 7 nucleotides matching TRBD1. Germline lookup yields CDR1 MNHEY and CDR2 SVGEGT. The V segment lost 10 bases and the J segment 4 bases; nucleotides outside the gene matches: 3. The CDR3 is made up of 11 amino acids. In DNA form, the CDR3 reads TGTGCCACGCACAGGGGCACTGAAGCTTTCTTT. Amino acid sequence: CATHRGTEAFF.

This clonotype came up many times. The chain has TRBV5-1 and TRBJ2-7; D is unclear. V was cut by 0 bases and J by 7 bases, with 8 bases left in between. CDR3 length equals 12 residues. Germline CDR1 SGHRS, CDR2 YFSETQ. CDR3 loop: CASSLAGREQYF. DNA for the CDR3: TGCGCCAGCAGCTTGGCCGGTCGGGAGCAGTACTTC. The full variable domain, with the rest looked up from reference TRBV5-1 and TRBJ2-7, is KAGVTQTPRYLIKTRGQQVTLSCSPISGHRSVSWYQQTPGQGLQFLFEYFSETQRNKGNFPGRFSGRQFSNSRSEMNVSTLELGDSALYLCASSLAGREQYFGPGTRLTVT.

The chain recombines TRBV20-1 with TRBJ2-1; 9 nucleotides agree with TRBD2. With V trimmed by 1 base and J by 9 bases, 10 bases remained unmatched. The CDR3 spans 15 residues. Germline V CDR1 and CDR2: DFQATT, SNEGSKA (reference sequence). The CDR3 spells CSARGTSGLGREQFF. The CDR3 coding sequence is TGCAGTGCTAGAGGAACTAGCGGGCTCGGTCGTGAGCAGTTCTTC.

This clonotype was observed at least ten times. This rearrangement joins TRBV28 to TRBJ2-3; TRBD2 aligns across 14 bases. This CDR3 is 17 amino acids long. The germline gives CDR1 MDHEN, CDR2 SYDVKM. With V trimmed by 3 bases and J by 7 bases, 9 bases remained unmatched. The CDR3 here is CASSFQTSGRAHNTQYF. CDR3 coding DNA: TGTGCCAGCAGTTTCCAGACTAGCGGGAGGGCCCACAATACGCAGTATTTT.

This clonotype has just a few counts. V and J are TRBV27 and TRBJ2-7, with TRBD1 identical over 9 bases. Trimming removed 4 bases from V and 2 bases from J; junction bases left unmatched: 3. This CDR3 is 14 amino acids long. CDR1 is MNHEY, CDR2 SMNVEV, per germline (reference sequence). The CDR3 nucleotides are TGTGCCAGCAGTTCAACAGGGGGCCCCTACGAGCAGTACTTC. The encoded protein is CASSSTGGPYEQYF.

This clonotype was picked up many times. This sequence joins TRBV2 and TRBJ2-7; possible D gene TRBD2, 6 bases. The CDR3 covers 11 residues. Trimming stripped 11 bases from V and 5 bases from J, with 13 bases between. In germline, CDR1 is SNHLY, CDR2 FYNNEI. The CDR3 spells CAWGGINEQYF. As DNA, the CDR3 is TGTGCCTGGGGAGGAATTAACGAGCAGTACTTC.